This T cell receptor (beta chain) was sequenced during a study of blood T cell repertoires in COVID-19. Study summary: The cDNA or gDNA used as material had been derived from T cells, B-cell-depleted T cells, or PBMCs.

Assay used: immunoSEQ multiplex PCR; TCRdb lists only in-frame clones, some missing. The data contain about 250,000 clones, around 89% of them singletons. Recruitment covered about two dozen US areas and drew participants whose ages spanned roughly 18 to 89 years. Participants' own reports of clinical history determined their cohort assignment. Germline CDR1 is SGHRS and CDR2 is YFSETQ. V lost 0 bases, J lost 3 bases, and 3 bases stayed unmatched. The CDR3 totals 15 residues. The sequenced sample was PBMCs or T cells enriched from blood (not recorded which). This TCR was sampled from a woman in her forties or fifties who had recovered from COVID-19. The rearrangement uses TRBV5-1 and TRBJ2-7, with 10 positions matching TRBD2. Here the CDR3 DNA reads TGCGCCAGCAGCTTGGAGCGGACTAGCGGCTACGAGCAGTACTTC. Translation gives CASSLERTSGYEQYF.